This TCR beta chain was sequenced during a study of blood T cell repertoires in COVID-19. Study in general: PBMCs, B-cell-depleted T cells, or T cells provided the cDNA or gDNA that made up the material.

Original processing notes: Amplification of reference gene primers provided the estimated nucleated cell counts. Only in-frame clones appear in the TCRdb table, and some are missing; sequencing was by immunoSEQ multiplex PCR. Clone size and the V and J calls come from that table; the DNA yielded D and trimming. The data contain fewer than 250,000 clones, over 80% of them singletons. This CDR3 region has 15 residues. The V and J ends lost 0 bases and 6 bases, in that order; junction bases with no gene match: 6. Germline V CDR1 and CDR2: SGHRS, YFSETQ. This clone was found once. This chain joins TRBV5-1 and TRBJ1-2, with 9 bases identical to TRBD1. This TCR derives from a man aged 30 to 45 with COVID-19, enrolled during active disease. Sequencing was performed on peripheral blood. Here the CDR3 DNA reads TGCGCCAGCAGCTTGGGATCCACAGGGGGCAATGGCTACACCTTC. Its protein is CASSLGSTGGNGYTF.